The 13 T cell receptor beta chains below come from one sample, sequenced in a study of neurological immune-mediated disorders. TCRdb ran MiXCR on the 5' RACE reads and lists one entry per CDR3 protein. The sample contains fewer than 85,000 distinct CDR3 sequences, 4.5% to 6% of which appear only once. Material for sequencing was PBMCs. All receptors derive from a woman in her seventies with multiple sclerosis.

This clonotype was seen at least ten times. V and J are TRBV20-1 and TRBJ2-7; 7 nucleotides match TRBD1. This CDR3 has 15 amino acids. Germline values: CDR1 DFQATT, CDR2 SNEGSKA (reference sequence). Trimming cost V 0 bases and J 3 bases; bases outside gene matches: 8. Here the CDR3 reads CSAREERGRDYEQYF. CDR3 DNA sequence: TGCAGTGCTAGAGAGGAGAGGGGGCGAGACTACGAGCAGTACTTC.

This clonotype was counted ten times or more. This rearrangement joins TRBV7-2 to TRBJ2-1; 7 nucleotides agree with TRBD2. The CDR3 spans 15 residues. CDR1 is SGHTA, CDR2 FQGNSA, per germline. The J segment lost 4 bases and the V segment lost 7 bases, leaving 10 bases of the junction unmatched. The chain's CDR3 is CASTPFVGGYNEQFF. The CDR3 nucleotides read TGTGCCAGCACCCCTTTTGTGGGAGGGTACAATGAGCAGTTCTTC.

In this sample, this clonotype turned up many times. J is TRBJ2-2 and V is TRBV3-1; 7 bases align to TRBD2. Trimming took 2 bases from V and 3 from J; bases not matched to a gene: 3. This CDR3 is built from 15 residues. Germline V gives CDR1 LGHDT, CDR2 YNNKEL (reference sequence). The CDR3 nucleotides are TGTGCCAGCAGCCAAATTGGGGGGGACACCGGGGAGCTGTTTTTT. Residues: CASSQIGGDTGELFF.

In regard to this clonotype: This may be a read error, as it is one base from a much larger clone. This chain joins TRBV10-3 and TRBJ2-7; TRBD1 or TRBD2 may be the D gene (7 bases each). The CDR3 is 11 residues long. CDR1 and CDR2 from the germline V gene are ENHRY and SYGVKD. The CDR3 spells CDISGDREQYF. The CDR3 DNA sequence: TGTGACATCAGCGGGGACAGAGAGCAGTACTTC.

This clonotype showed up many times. Here the CDR3 reads CASSGQIYNEQFF. The CDR3 nucleotides are TGTGCCAGCAGTGGACAGATCTACAATGAGCAGTTCTTC. The V call is TRBV6-1, the J call TRBJ2-1, with D perhaps matching TRBD1 (5 bases). V shed 4 bases and J shed 3 bases, with 7 bases lying between them. CDR3 size: 13 residues. Germline CDR1 and CDR2: MNHNS and SASEGT.

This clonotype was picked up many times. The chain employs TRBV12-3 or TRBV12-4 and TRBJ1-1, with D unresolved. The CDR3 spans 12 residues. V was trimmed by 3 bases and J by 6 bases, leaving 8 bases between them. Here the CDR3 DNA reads TGTGCCAGCAGTTTGGGCAGATCTGAAGCTTTCTTT. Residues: CASSLGRSEAFF.

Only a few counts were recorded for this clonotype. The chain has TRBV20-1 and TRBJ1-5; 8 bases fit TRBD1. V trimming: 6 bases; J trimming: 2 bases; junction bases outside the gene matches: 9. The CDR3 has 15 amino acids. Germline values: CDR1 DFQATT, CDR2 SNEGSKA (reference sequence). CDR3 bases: TGCAGTGCGGCGGACAGGGAGGGAGGCAATCAGCCCCAGCATTTT. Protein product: CSAADREGGNQPQHF.

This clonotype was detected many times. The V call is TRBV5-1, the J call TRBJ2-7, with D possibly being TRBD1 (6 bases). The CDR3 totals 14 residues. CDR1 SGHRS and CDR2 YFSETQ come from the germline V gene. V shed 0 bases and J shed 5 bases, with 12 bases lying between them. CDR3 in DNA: TGCGCCAGCAGCTTGGAAACAGGGTTGCACGAGCAGTACTTC. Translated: CASSLETGLHEQYF.

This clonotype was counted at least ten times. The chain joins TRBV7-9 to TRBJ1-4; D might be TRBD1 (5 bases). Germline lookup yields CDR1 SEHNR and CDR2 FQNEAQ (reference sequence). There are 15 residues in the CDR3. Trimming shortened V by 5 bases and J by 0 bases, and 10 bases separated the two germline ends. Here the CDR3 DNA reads TGTGCCAGCAGCGGGCCAGGGACAACTAATGAAAAACTGTTTTTT. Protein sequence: CASSGPGTTNEKLFF.

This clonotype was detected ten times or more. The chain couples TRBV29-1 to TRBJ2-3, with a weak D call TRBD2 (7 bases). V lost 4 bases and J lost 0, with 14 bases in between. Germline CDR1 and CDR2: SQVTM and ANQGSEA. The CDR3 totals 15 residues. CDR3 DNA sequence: TGCAGCGTTGCGGGGGGCGGCAAGAGCACAGATACGCAGTATTTT. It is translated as CSVAGGGKSTDTQYF.

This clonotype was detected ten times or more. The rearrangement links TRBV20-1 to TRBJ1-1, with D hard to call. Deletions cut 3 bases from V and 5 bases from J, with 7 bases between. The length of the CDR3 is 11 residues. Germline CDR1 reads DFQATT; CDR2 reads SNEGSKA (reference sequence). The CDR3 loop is CSASGETEAFF. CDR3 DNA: TGCAGTGCTAGCGGGGAAACTGAAGCTTTCTTT.

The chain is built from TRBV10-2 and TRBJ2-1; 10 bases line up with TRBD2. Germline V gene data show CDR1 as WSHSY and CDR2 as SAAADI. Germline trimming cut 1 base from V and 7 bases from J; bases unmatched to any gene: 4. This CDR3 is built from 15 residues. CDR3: CASSEYTSGENEQFF. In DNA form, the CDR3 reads TGCGCCAGCAGTGAGTATACTAGCGGGGAGAATGAGCAGTTCTTC.

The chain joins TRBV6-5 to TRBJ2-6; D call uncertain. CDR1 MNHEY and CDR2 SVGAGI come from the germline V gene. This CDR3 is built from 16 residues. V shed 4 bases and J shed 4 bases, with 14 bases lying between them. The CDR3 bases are TGTGCCAGCAGTTCTGTAGACAATCCCGGGGCCAACGTCCTGACTTTC. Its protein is CASSSVDNPGANVLTF.